This T cell receptor (beta chain) was identified during a study of blood T cell repertoires in COVID-19. Background on the study: T cells, B-cell-depleted T cells, or PBMCs supplied cDNA or gDNA.

The germline V gene encodes CDR1 SEHNR and CDR2 FQNEAQ (reference sequence). CDR3 length: 17 residues. Losses at the gene ends were 5 bases for V and 3 bases for J; bases not matched to a gene: 12. This clone came up once. Assay used: immunoSEQ multiplex PCR; TCRdb lists only in-frame clones, some missing. The table lists more than 150,000 clones, roughly nine tenths of them singletons. Sequencing was done on a sample of peripheral blood. The rearrangement joins TRBV7-9 to TRBJ2-7, with 11 bases identical to TRBD2. This TCR was sampled from a man between 65 and 85 years old with active or convalescent COVID-19. The CDR3 reads CASSTPGLAALNYEQYF. Here the CDR3 DNA reads TGTGCCAGCAGCACGCCGGGACTAGCGGCCTTGAACTACGAGCAGTACTTC.